This TCR beta chain came from a study of cytomegalovirus exposure and HLA in healthy donors. The CDR3 length is 16 residues. Germline V CDR1 and CDR2: SEHNR, FQNEAQ (reference sequence). Trimming pared 2 bases from V and 8 bases from J, leaving 16 bases between. The primer mix had 60 Vbeta and 13 Jbeta primers. The table came from immunoSEQ multiplex PCR; TCRdb's copy has only in-frame clones and leaves some out. The repertoire includes around 180,000 clones, around 80% of them detected once, and around 13% sits in the top ten. Sequencing was carried out using PBMCs. The chain couples TRBV7-9 to TRBJ1-6; a weak D match, TRBD1 (6 bases). This sequence originates from a woman aged 50 to 60 in good health and CMV-seropositive. The CDR3 coding sequence is TGTGCCAGCAGCTTATCGGCTCAGGGGTGGGATTCACCCCTCCACTTT. It specifies CASSLSAQGWDSPLHF.